This TCR beta chain is drawn from a study of CD8+CD57+ T cells in acquired aplastic anemia (dated by TCRdb to about 2018). Context from the whole study: Extracted DNA from sorted CD4+ and CD8+ cells averaged approximately 3 ug, ranging from about 0.18 to 27.4 ug. A CD8+CD57+ expansion meant a frequency higher than the mean frequency seen in healthy subjects. The paper's findings and limits, for the study overall: Although roughly 29 CD8+ CDR3 sequences were shared by patients and controls, these sequences appeared highly expressed in patients and within the immunodominant clones of patients. Patients and healthy controls showed no significant difference in CD8+ Simpson's diversity (P=0.060).

Profiling of TCR beta VDJ combinations and CDR3 sequences used genomic DNA as the template. An Illumina HiSeq 2000 was used for TCR repertoire sequencing. On the authors' methods: Repertoire assessment relied on Simpson's diversity index, CDR3 size and DJ length profiles, and TRBV/TRBJ rearrangement plots. The most abundant DNA sequence in the deep sequencing data was defined as the immunodominant clone. CDR3 amino acid sequences were checked for sharing across subjects and were also compared against the VDJdb database and published repertoires. Through fastp at Q25 and MiXCR, TCRdb rebuilt clones from the public reads, retaining in-frame beta chains. Each record represents a unique CDR3 protein, reported with the most common genes and DNA among its rows. TCRdb's processing, not the authors' own work, is the source of the V and J calls. This sample has around 150,000 distinct CDR3 sequences in its table, and around 48% of those were observed once. In total, the top ten clones hold roughly 30% of the sample.

On this clonotype itself: Its antigen is unknown. One base away there is no much larger clone; base qualities are not given.

Flow cytometry had shown CD8+CD57+ cell expansion in the patients selected for sequencing. All patients had severe acquired aplastic anemia diagnosed by International Study of Aplastic Anemia and Agranulocytosis and Camitta criteria. Patients had received no therapy at the time of blood sampling. TCR repertoires of sorted CD4+ and CD8+ blood T cells from severe aplastic anemia patients and healthy subjects were deep-sequenced in the study. Patients were enrolled in the USA under clinicaltrials.gov protocols 00001620, 01623167, 00001397, 00071045, 00081523 and 00961064. Ficoll-Paque density gradient centrifugation was used to isolate peripheral blood mononuclear cells. Before DNA was extracted, CD4+ and CD8+ T cells were sorted using either FACS or magnetic beads. Inclusive of the bounding cysteine and phenylalanine, the CDR3 is 18 residues long. CDR3 DNA is the only sequence kept; it has 54 bases, read in frame from the first base. Ends trimmed: V by 0 bases, J by 5 bases; bases unmatched to a gene: 8. Via the germline V gene, CDR1 is SNHLY and CDR2 FYNNEI.

This receptor was obtained from a human donor with aplastic anemia. In this chain, TRBV2 is recombined with TRBJ2-5; 14 central nucleotides agree with TRBD2. Material for sequencing was sorted CD4+, CD8+, or CD8+CD57+ T cells (not recorded which) from PBMCs. This receptor has the CDR3 CASSEATSGGASAETQYF. The DNA reads TGTGCCAGCAGTGAAGCGACTAGCGGGGGGGCATCCGCCGAGACCCAGTACTTC.